Below are 26 T cell receptor beta chains sequenced from a single sample in a study of blood T cell repertoires in COVID-19. TCRdb's table, derived via immunoSEQ multiplex PCR, lists solely in-frame clones and lacks some. The sample holds a few hundred thousand clones, around 90% seen once. Material: PBMCs or T cells enriched from blood (not recorded which). These receptors originate from a woman in her late teens or twenties who had recovered from COVID-19.

The V and J genes are TRBV18 and TRBJ2-7; 11 nucleotides match TRBD2. CDR3 length equals 16 residues. Germline trimming cut 3 bases from V and 3 bases from J; bases unmatched to any gene: 7. The germline CDR1 and CDR2 sequences are KGHSH and LQKENI. The CDR3 bases are TGTGCCAGCTCACCGTTAGCGGGGGGGATCCTCTACGAGCAGTACTTC. This translates into CASSPLAGGILYEQYF.

V is TRBV7-2 and J is TRBJ2-5, with D perhaps TRBD2 (5 bases). Germline V gives CDR1 SGHTA, CDR2 FQGNSA. The CDR3 is 17 residues long. V shed 6 bases and J shed 4 bases, with 24 bases lying between them. The CDR3 loop is CASSGSRYGGRSETQYF. DNA for the CDR3: TGTGCCAGCAGTGGCTCCCGGTACGGAGGTCGTTCAGAGACCCAGTACTTC.

The CDR3 sequence is CASSDQTSGRVADTQYF. CDR3 nucleotide sequence: TGTGCCAGCAGTGACCAGACTAGCGGGAGAGTCGCAGATACGCAGTATTTT. The V and J genes are TRBV25-1 and TRBJ2-3, with 12 positions matching TRBD2. This CDR3 has 17 amino acids. Looked up from germline, CDR1 is MGHDK and CDR2 is SYGVNS. Trimming removed 3 bases from V and 4 bases from J; junction bases left unmatched: 8.

The rearrangement joins TRBV19 to TRBJ2-1; 11 positions agree with TRBD2. CDR1 and CDR2 (germline): LNHDA, SQIVND (reference sequence). Germline trimming cut 3 bases from V and 2 bases from J; bases unmatched to any gene: 6. This CDR3 is built from 17 residues. CDR3 sequence: CASSMLVAGGPYNEQFF. Written as DNA, the CDR3 is TGTGCCAGTAGTATGCTCGTAGCGGGAGGGCCCTACAATGAGCAGTTCTTC. The full variable domain, with the rest looked up from reference TRBV19 and TRBJ2-1, is DGGITQSPKYLFRKEGQNVTLSCEQNLNHDAMYWYRQDPGQGLRLIYYSQIVNDFQKGDIAEGYSVSREKKESFPLTVTSAQKNPTAFYLCASSMLVAGGPYNEQFFGPGTRLTVL.

This chain connects TRBV7-2 to TRBJ1-6; 7 positions agree with TRBD1. Germline assignment: CDR1 SGHTA and CDR2 FQGNSA. With 5 bases clipped from V and 6 bases from J, the junction kept 7 bases outside the gene matches. CDR3 size: 15 residues. The CDR3, as DNA: TGTGCCAGCAGCCAGCGACAGGGTAGTAATTCACCCCTCCACTTT. Its translation is CASSQRQGSNSPLHF. The variable domain in full, completed from reference TRBV7-2 and TRBJ1-6, reads GAGVSQSPSNKVTEKGKDVELRCDPISGHTALYWYRQSLGQGLEFLIYFQGNSAPDKSGLPSDRFSAERTGGSVSTLTIQRTQQEDSAVYLCASSQRQGSNSPLHFGNGTRLTVT.

The chain is built from TRBV6-2 or TRBV6-3 and TRBJ2-1, with D possibly being TRBD2 (6 bases). Germline CDR1 reads MNHEY; CDR2 reads SVGEGT. The V end lost 2 bases, the J end lost 2 bases, and 10 bases lay between the germline ends. CDR3 length: 15 amino acids. The CDR3 spells CASSYVVAAYNEQFF. In DNA, the CDR3 is TGTGCCAGCAGTTACGTGGTAGCGGCCTACAATGAGCAGTTCTTC.

The table lists this clone with a count of one. The rearrangement uses TRBV6-2 or TRBV6-3 and TRBJ2-7; 9 bases are a match to TRBD2. Unmatched junction bases numbered 5, after V lost 3 bases and J lost 2 bases. CDR1 MNHEY and CDR2 SVGEGT come from the germline V gene. This CDR3 spans 15 amino acids. The CDR3, as DNA: TGTGCCAGCAGTTATAGCGGGAGCAGTCCCTACGAGCAGTACTTC. Translating it yields CASSYSGSSPYEQYF.

The CDR3 region is CASSYSLRGAPDTQYF. The CDR3 nucleotides are TGTGCCAGCAGTTACTCTTTGCGGGGGGCCCCAGATACGCAGTATTTT. V usage is TRBV6-2 or TRBV6-3 and J usage is TRBJ2-3, with 8 bases fitting TRBD2. The CDR3 has 16 amino acids. CDR1 is MNHEY and CDR2 is SVGEGT in the germline V gene. The V segment lost 0 bases and the J segment 4 bases; nucleotides outside the gene matches: 6.

V is TRBV5-1 and J is TRBJ1-1; the match to TRBD1 covers 9 bases. Germline-derived CDR1 and CDR2 are SGHRS and YFSETQ. The CDR3 has 15 residues. The V segment lost 3 bases and the J segment 5 bases; nucleotides outside the gene matches: 8. DNA of the CDR3: TGCGCCAGCAGCTCTACAGGGGGCGCGGATACTGAAGCTTTCTTT. Translating it yields CASSSTGGADTEAFF.

The chain uses TRBV18 and TRBJ2-7; D possibly corresponds to TRBD2 (5 bases). The CDR3 has 12 residues. Germline V CDR1 and CDR2: KGHSH, LQKENI. The V gene lost 6 bases and the J gene lost 6 bases, with 12 bases spanning the gap. The CDR3, as DNA: TGTGCCAGCTCTCCGATACTAGGCGAGCAGTACTTC. Its protein product is CASSPILGEQYF.

The chain couples TRBV30 to TRBJ1-2, with 7 bases matching TRBD1. The CDR3 is 13 amino acids. Germline loops: CDR1 GTSNPN, CDR2 SVGIG (reference sequence). Trimming cost V 1 base and J 6 bases; bases outside gene matches: 5. This CDR3 reads CAWSGRGLDGYTF. DNA for the CDR3: TGTGCCTGGAGTGGAAGGGGGCTGGATGGCTACACCTTC.

The rearrangement uses TRBV7-8 and TRBJ2-1, with 11 bases lining up with TRBD2. The germline V gene has CDR1 SGHVS and CDR2 FQNEAQ. The CDR3 contains 17 residues. V shed 3 bases, J shed 2 bases, and the junction held 6 bases outside the gene matches. The CDR3 DNA is TGTGCCAGCAGCTTCTTGACTAGCGGGGAAACCTACAATGAGCAGTTCTTC. Protein: CASSFLTSGETYNEQFF.

V is TRBV4-1 and J is TRBJ1-4, with 10 nucleotides matching TRBD1. The V gene end was trimmed by 4 bases and the J gene end by 6 bases; junction bases not matched to a gene: 5. This CDR3 has 15 residues. Germline values: CDR1 MGHRA, CDR2 YSYEKL. CDR3 protein: CASSRTGGFYEKLFF. Here the CDR3 DNA reads TGCGCCAGCAGCCGGACAGGGGGTTTCTATGAAAAACTGTTTTTT.

This sequence joins TRBV7-2 and TRBJ1-1, with 8 bases matching TRBD1. The CDR3 is made up of 15 amino acids. Germline values: CDR1 SGHTA, CDR2 FQGNSA. The junction had 11 bases not matched to a gene; V was cut back by 7 bases and J by 4 bases. The CDR3 here is CASTKVSGGGTEAFF. CDR3 coding DNA: TGTGCCAGCACCAAAGTATCAGGGGGCGGCACTGAAGCTTTCTTT.

This sequence joins TRBV29-1 and TRBJ2-3; D uncertain. Trimming cost V 0 bases and J 0 bases, with 16 bases left between them. This CDR3 is built from 17 residues. In germline, CDR1 is SQVTM, CDR2 ANQGSEA. CDR3 sequence: CSVEDFQATTSTDTQYF. The DNA of the CDR3 is TGCAGCGTTGAAGATTTTCAGGCGACAACAAGCACAGATACGCAGTATTTT.

The chain combines TRBV5-4 with TRBJ1-1, with 9 bases aligning to TRBD1. Trimming removed 5 bases from V and 1 base from J; junction bases left unmatched: 6. The CDR3 has 15 amino acids. CDR1 and CDR2 (germline): SGHNT, YYREEE (reference sequence). The CDR3 spells CASRPDRGSNTEAFF. The CDR3 bases are TGTGCCAGCAGACCAGACAGGGGGTCGAACACTGAAGCTTTCTTT.

The chain recombines TRBV4-3 with TRBJ2-5, with 10 bases lining up with TRBD2. The CDR3 contains 15 residues. Per germline, CDR1 LGHNA and CDR2 YSLEER. With 0 bases clipped from V and 5 bases from J, the junction kept 3 bases outside the gene matches. CDR3 region: CASSQELAGRETQYF. The CDR3 bases are TGCGCCAGCAGCCAAGAACTAGCGGGGAGGGAGACCCAGTACTTC.

This clone is a singleton in its sample. The J gene is TRBJ2-1, the V gene TRBV6-5, with a tentative D call TRBD1 (5 bases). CDR1 and CDR2 (germline): MNHEY, SVGAGI. The CDR3 totals 15 residues. The V and J ends lost 5 bases and 6 bases respectively, with 17 bases between them. The CDR3 nucleotides read TGTGCCAGCAGTACACCGGGCAGGGTGGGCAATGAGCAGTTCTTC. Translation: CASSTPGRVGNEQFF.

The chain links TRBV11-2 to TRBJ2-1; D possibly corresponds to TRBD2 (6 bases). This CDR3 contains 15 residues. The germline gives CDR1 SGHAT, CDR2 FQNNGV. V lost 5 bases and J lost 6, with 17 bases in between. For the CDR3, the DNA is TGTGCCAGCAGCCCCTATCCCGCGGGGCCCAATGAGCAGTTCTTC. It translates to CASSPYPAGPNEQFF.

The rearrangement joins TRBV2 to TRBJ1-2; possible D gene TRBD1, 6 bases. Germline CDR1 is SNHLY and CDR2 is FYNNEI. The CDR3 contains 15 residues. V lost 6 bases and J lost 4, with 18 bases in between. CDR3 DNA sequence: TGTGCCAGCAGGACGGACAGCCACGATACCTATGGCTACACCTTC. It yields the protein CASRTDSHDTYGYTF.

V usage is TRBV7-2 and J usage is TRBJ2-5; D remains ambiguous. CDR3 length: 14 residues. Germline assignment: CDR1 SGHTA and CDR2 FQGNSA. Trimming shortened V by 5 bases and J by 2 bases, and 12 bases separated the two germline ends. CDR3 bases: TGTGCCAGCAGCCTCGCTGCGATTCAAGAGACCCAGTACTTC. This sequence encodes CASSLAAIQETQYF.

V gene TRBV28 combines with J gene TRBJ1-5; D may be TRBD1 (6 bases). Germline values: CDR1 MDHEN, CDR2 SYDVKM. Between the trimmed V and J ends, which lost 7 bases and 6 bases, there was a span of 16 bases. CDR3 size: 14 residues. The CDR3 reads CASTLSTGSQPQHF. CDR3 in DNA: TGTGCCAGCACCTTAAGCACAGGGAGTCAGCCCCAGCATTTT.

This clone occurred a few times. V and J are TRBV7-2 and TRBJ1-6; 7 bases agree with TRBD1. The CDR3 extends over 14 amino acids. CDR1 is SGHTA, CDR2 FQGNSA, per germline. Trimming cost V 5 bases and J 8 bases; bases outside gene matches: 6. The chain's CDR3 is CASSGSQGHSPLHF. The CDR3 coding sequence is TGTGCCAGCAGCGGATCACAGGGGCATTCACCCCTCCACTTT.

This clone was found once. The CDR3 bases are TGTGCCAGCAGCCTACCTACTAGCTCTTACACAGATACGCAGTATTTT. Translated: CASSLPTSSYTDTQYF. The V call is TRBV7-8, the J call TRBJ2-3, with TRBD2 as a possible D gene (6 bases). V was clipped by 5 bases and J by 2 bases, with 17 bases between them. Germline V gene sequence: CDR1 SGHVS, CDR2 FQNEAQ. The CDR3 extends over 16 amino acids.

Of note for this clone: Without the conserved terminal phenylalanine or tryptophan, this CDR3 likely stems from a read error. The DNA is left out, because the CDR3 cannot be placed on it with certainty; the CDR3 is given as TCRdb lists it. The chain combines TRBV9 with TRBJ2-7; no DNA check was done on the table's D call, TRBD2. The CDR3 numbers 9 amino acids, ends counted. The germline CDR1 and CDR2 sequences are SGDLS and YYNGEE. The CDR3 reads CASGSSGSH.

Details on this clone: A junction end diverges from the germline sequence, so it may reflect a read error. For the CDR3, the DNA is TGTGCCAGCAGCCTAACAGGGAGTGGAAACACCATATATTTT. This translates into CASSLTGSGNTIYF. The rearrangement links TRBV7-3 to TRBJ1-3; D may be TRBD1 (6 bases). CDR1 and CDR2 from the germline V gene are SGHTA and FQGTGA. The CDR3 is 14 residues long.